This T cell receptor beta chain was identified in a study of cytomegalovirus exposure and HLA in healthy donors. 60 Vbeta and 13 Jbeta primers were used in PCR. Assay: immunoSEQ multiplex PCR; the TCRdb copy retains only in-frame clones and omits some. The sample lists roughly 140,000 clones, more than 65% occurring once. The CDR3 has 13 residues. V dropped 6 bases and J dropped 2; count of bases not matched to a gene: 4. Germline V gives CDR1 MNHEY, CDR2 SVGAGI. The clonotype was recovered from a man aged 45-65 years in good health and CMV-seropositive. The V gene is TRBV6-5, the J gene TRBJ2-7; 7 bases map to TRBD1. Specimen: PBMCs. The CDR3 sequence is CASSRDRPYEQYF. The DNA for the CDR3 is TGTGCCAGCAGCCGGGACAGACCCTACGAGCAGTACTTC.